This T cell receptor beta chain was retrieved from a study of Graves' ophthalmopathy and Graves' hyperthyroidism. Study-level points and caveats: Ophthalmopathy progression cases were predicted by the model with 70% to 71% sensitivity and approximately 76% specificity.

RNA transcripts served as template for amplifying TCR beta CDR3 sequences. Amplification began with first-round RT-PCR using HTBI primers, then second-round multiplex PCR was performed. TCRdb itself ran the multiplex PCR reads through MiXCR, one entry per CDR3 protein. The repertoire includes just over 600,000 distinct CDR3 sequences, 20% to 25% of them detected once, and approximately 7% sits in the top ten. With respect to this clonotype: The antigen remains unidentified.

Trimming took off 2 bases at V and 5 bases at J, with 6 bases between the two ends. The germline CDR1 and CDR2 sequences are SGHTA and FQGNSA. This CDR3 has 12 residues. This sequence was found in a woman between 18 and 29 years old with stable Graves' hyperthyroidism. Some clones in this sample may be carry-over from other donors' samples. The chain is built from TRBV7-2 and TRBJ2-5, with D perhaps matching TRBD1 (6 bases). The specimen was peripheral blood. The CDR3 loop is CASSLQGETQYF. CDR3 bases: TGTGCCAGCAGCTTACAGGGGGAGACCCAGTACTTC.